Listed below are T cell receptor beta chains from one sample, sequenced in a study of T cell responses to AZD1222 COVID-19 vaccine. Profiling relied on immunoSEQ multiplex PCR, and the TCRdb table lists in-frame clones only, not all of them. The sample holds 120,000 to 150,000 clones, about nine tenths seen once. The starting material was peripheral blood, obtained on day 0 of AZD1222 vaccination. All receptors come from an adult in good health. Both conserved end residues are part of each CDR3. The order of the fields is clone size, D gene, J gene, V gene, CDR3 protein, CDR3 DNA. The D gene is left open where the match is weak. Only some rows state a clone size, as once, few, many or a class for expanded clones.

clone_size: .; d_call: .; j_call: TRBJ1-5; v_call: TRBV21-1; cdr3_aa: CASSKPPLWGKDQPQHF; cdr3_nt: TGTGCCAGCAGCAAACCGCCACTGTGGGGGAAGGATCAGCCCCAGCATTTT
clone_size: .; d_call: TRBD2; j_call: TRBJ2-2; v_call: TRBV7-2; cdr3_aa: CASSPPGLNTGELFF; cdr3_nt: TGTGCCAGCAGCCCGCCGGGACTAAACACCGGGGAGCTGTTTTTT
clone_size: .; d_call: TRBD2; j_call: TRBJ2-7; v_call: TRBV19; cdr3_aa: CASSVQRGPYEQYF; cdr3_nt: TGTGCCAGTAGTGTCCAGCGGGGCCCCTACGAGCAGTACTTC
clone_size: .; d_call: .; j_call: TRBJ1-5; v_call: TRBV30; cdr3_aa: CAWSAGMVGQPQHF; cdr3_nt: TGTGCCTGGAGTGCCGGGATGGTCGGCCAGCCCCAGCATTTT
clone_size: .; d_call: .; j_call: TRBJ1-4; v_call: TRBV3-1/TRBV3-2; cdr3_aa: CASSPGGSNEKLFF; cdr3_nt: TGTGCCAGCAGCCCTGGGGGCTCTAATGAAAAACTGTTTTTT
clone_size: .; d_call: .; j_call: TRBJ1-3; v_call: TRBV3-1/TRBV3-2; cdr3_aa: CASSSTGNTIYF; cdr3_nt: TGTGCCAGCAGTAGTACTGGAAACACCATATATTTT
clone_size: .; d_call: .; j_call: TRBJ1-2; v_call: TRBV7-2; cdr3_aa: CASSLGQGGNYGYTF; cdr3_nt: TGTGCCAGCAGCTTAGGGCAGGGAGGGAACTATGGCTACACCTTC
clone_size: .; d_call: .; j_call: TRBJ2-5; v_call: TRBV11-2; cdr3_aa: CASSLGLRAGEQETQYF; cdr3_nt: TGTGCCAGCAGCTTAGGGCTGAGGGCAGGGGAGCAAGAGACCCAGTACTTC
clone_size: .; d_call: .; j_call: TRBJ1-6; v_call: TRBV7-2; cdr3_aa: CASSPWTVNSPLHF; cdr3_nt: TGTGCCAGCAGCCCCTGGACGGTTAATTCACCCCTCCACTTT
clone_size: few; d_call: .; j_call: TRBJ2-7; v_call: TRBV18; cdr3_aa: CASSRGLSDVYEQYF; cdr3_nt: TGTGCCAGCTCCCGCGGACTAAGTGACGTCTACGAGCAGTACTTC
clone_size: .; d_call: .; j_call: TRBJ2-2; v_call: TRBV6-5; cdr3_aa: CASSRSNTGELFF; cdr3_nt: TGTGCCAGCAGCCGGAGTAACACCGGGGAGCTGTTTTTT
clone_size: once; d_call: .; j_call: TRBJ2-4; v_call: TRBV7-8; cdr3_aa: CASSLPGTFAKNIQYF; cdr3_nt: TGTGCCAGCAGCTTGCCTGGGACATTTGCCAAAAACATTCAGTACTTC
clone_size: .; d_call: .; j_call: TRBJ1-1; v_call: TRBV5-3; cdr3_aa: CARSFPSPSGQTFMRTEAFF; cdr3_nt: TGTGCCAGAAGCTTCCCCTCCCCTTCAGGACAGACGTTCATGAGGACTGAAGCTTTCTTT
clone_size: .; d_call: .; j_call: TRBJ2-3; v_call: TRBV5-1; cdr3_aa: CASSFSGRSTDTQYF; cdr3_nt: TGCGCCAGCAGCTTCTCCGGGCGGAGCACAGATACGCAGTATTTT
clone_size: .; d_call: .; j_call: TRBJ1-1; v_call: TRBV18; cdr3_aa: CASSPSLVPGSTEAFF; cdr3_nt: TGTGCCAGCTCACCATCTTTAGTTCCCGGGAGCACTGAAGCTTTCTTT
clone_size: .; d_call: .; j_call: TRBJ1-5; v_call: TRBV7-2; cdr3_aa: CASSLVNLSNQPQHF; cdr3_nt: TGTGCCAGCAGCTTAGTAAATCTTAGCAATCAGCCCCAGCATTTT
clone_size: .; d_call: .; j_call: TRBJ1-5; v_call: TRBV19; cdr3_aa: CASSLKTGEVNQPQHF; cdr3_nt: TGTGCCAGTAGTTTAAAGACAGGCGAGGTCAATCAGCCCCAGCATTTT
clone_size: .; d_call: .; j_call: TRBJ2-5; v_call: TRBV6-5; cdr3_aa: CASTKGPSQETQYF; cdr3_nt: TGTGCCAGCACTAAGGGTCCGAGCCAAGAGACCCAGTACTTC
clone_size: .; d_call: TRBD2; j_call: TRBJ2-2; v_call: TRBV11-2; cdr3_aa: CASSSPSGYTGELFF; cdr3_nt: TGTGCCAGCAGCTCGCCTAGCGGCTACACCGGGGAGCTGTTTTTT
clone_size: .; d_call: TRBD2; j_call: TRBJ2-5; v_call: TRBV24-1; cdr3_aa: CATSPTSLTSGRTWGTQYF; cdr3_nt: TGTGCCACCAGCCCCACTAGTCTAACTAGCGGGAGGACATGGGGGACCCAGTACTTC
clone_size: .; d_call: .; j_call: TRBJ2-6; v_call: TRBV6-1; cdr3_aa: CASSEWSNPRTGANVLTF; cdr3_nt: TGTGCCAGCAGTGAATGGTCCAACCCCAGGACTGGGGCCAACGTCCTGACTTTC
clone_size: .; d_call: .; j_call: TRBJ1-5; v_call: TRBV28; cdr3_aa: CASSRSRSNQPQHF; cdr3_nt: TGTGCCAGCTCCCGAAGCAGGAGCAATCAGCCCCAGCATTTT
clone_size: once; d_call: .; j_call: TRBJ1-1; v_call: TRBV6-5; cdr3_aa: CASSYLGGASEAFF; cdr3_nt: TGTGCCAGCAGTTACTTGGGGGGCGCTTCTGAAGCTTTCTTT
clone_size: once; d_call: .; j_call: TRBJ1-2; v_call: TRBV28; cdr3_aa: CAVYRDILNGYTF; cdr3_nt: TGTGCCGTCTACCGGGACATCTTGAATGGCTACACCTTC
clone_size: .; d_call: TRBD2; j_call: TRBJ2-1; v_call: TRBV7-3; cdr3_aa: CASSFAASGAPLEQFF; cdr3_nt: TGTGCCAGCAGCTTTGCAGCTAGCGGGGCCCCTCTCGAGCAGTTCTTC
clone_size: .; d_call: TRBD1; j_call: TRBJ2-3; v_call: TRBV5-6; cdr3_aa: CASSWVPSGGKDTQYF; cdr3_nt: TGTGCCAGCAGCTGGGTCCCCTCAGGGGGCAAAGATACGCAGTATTTT
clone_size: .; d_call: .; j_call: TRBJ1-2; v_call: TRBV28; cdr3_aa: CATIVGGVQNYGYTF; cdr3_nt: TGTGCCACCATCGTTGGGGGCGTCCAGAACTATGGCTACACCTTC
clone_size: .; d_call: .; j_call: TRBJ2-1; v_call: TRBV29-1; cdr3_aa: CSVGQLASGGEQFF; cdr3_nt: TGCAGCGTGGGTCAGCTAGCGAGTGGGGGTGAGCAGTTCTTC
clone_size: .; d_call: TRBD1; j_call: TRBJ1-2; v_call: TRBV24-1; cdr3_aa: CATSAGQGDYGYTF; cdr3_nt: TGTGCCACCAGTGCGGGACAGGGCGACTATGGCTACACCTTC
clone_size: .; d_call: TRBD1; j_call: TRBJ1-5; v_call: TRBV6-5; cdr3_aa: CASRVTGLFNQPQHF; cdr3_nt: TGTGCCAGCAGAGTGACAGGGCTGTTCAATCAGCCCCAGCATTTT
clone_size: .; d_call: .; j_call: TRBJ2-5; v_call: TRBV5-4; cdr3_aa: CASRLMEGNQETQYF; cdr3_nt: TGTGCCAGCAGGTTGATGGAGGGGAACCAAGAGACCCAGTACTTC
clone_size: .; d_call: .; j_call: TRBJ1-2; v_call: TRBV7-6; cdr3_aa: CASSPGQDYGYTF; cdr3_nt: TGTGCCAGCAGCCCGGGGCAGGACTATGGCTACACCTTC
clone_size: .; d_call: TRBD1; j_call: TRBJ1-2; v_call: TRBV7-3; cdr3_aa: CASSLGTGNGYTF; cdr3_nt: TGTGCCAGCAGCCTTGGGACAGGAAATGGCTACACCTTC
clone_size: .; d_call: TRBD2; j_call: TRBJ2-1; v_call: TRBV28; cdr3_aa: CASSSLSGSPRDEQFF; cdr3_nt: TGTGCCAGCAGTTCCCTAAGCGGGAGCCCCCGGGATGAGCAGTTCTTC
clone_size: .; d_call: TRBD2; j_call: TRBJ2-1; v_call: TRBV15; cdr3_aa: CATSRDLGGRFF; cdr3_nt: TGTGCCACCAGCAGAGATCTGGGAGGGCGGTTCTTC
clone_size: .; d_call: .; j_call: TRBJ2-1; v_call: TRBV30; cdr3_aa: CAWSSPLAEIAYNEQFF; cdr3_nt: TGTGCCTGGAGTTCCCCCCTAGCTGAAATTGCCTACAATGAGCAGTTCTTC
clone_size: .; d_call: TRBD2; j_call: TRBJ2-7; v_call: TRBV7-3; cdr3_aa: CASSAVPGLAGEQYF; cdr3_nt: TGTGCCAGCAGCGCCGTCCCGGGACTAGCAGGCGAGCAGTACTTC
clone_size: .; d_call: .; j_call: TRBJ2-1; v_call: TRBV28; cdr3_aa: CASSSTVSSYNEQFF; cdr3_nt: TGTGCCAGCAGTTCAACAGTTAGCTCCTACAATGAGCAGTTCTTC
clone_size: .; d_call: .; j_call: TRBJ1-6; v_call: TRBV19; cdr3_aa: CASSSRTGNSPLHF; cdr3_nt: TGTGCCAGTAGTTCCCGGACGGGAAATTCACCCCTCCACTTT